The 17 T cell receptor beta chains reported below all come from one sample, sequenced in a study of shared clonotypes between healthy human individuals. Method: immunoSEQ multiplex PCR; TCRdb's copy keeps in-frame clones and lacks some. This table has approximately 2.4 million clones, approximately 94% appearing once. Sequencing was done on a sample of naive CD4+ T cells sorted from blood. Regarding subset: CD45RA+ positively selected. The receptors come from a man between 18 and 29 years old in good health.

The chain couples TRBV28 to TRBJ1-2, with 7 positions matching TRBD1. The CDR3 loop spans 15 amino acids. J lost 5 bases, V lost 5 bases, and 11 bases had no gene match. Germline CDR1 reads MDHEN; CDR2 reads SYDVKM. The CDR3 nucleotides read TGTGCCAGCAGTCAATCTCCCCGGACAGGATATGGCTACACCTTC. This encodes CASSQSPRTGYGYTF.

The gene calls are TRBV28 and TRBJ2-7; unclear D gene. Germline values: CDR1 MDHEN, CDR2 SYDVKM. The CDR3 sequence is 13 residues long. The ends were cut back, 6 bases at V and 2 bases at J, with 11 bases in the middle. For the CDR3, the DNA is TGTGCCAGCAGCGGACGGGTGGCCTACGAGCAGTACTTC. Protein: CASSGRVAYEQYF.

Here the CDR3 reads CASSGPGTNYGYTF. The CDR3 nucleotides are TGTGCCAGCAGTGGTCCCGGGACCAACTATGGCTACACCTTC. This sequence joins TRBV6-1 and TRBJ1-2; D is possibly TRBD1 (5 bases). The V end lost 4 bases, the J end lost 2 bases, and 11 bases lay between the germline ends. The CDR3 spans 14 residues. Looked up from germline, CDR1 is MNHNS and CDR2 is SASEGT.

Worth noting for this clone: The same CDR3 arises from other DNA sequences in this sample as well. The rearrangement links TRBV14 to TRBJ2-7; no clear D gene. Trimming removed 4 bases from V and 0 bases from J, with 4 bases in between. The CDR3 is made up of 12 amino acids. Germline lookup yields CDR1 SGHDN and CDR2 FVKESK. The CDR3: CASSRTSYEQYF. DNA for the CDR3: TGTGCCAGCAGCCGTACCTCCTACGAGCAGTACTTC.

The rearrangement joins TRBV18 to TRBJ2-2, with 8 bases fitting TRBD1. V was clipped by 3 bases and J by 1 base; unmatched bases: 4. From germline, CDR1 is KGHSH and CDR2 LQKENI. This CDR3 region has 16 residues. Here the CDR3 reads CASSPFGTGNTGELFF. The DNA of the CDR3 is TGTGCCAGCTCACCGTTCGGGACAGGGAACACCGGGGAGCTGTTTTTT.

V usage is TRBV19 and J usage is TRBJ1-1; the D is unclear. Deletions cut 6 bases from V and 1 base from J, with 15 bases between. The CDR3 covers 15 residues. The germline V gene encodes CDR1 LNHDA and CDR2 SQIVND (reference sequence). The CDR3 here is CASRTADGKNTEAFF. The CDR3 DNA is TGTGCCAGTAGGACGGCCGACGGGAAGAACACTGAAGCTTTCTTT.

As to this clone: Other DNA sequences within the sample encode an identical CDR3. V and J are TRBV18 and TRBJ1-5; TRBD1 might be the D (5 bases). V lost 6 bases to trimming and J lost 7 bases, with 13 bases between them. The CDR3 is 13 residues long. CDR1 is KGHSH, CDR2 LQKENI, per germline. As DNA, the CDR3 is TGTGCCAGCTCGCCAGGGATGGGACAGCCCCAGCATTTT. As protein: CASSPGMGQPQHF.

The CDR3 region is CATESGGAGEQYF. The CDR3 nucleotides are TGTGCCACGGAAAGCGGGGGGGCAGGCGAGCAGTACTTC. V usage is TRBV2 and J usage is TRBJ2-7; 10 nucleotides align to TRBD2. The V and J ends lost 10 bases and 6 bases, in that order; junction bases with no gene match: 9. The CDR3 loop spans 13 amino acids. CDR1 is SNHLY and CDR2 is FYNNEI in the germline V gene.

CDR3 in amino acids: CASSLARTGNNEQFF. CDR3 sequence (DNA): TGTGCCAGCAGCTTAGCCCGGACTGGAAACAATGAGCAGTTCTTC. The gene calls are TRBV7-3 and TRBJ2-1; the D gene is possibly TRBD2 (5 bases). Germline lookup yields CDR1 SGHTA and CDR2 FQGTGA. The V gene lost 2 bases and the J gene lost 5 bases, with 13 bases spanning the gap. The CDR3 has 15 amino acids.

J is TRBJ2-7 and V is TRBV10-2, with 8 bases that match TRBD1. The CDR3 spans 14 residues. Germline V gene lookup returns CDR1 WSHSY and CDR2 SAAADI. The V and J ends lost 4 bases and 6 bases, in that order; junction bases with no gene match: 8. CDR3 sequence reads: CASSARQGASEQYF. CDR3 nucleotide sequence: TGCGCCAGCAGTGCGCGGCAGGGGGCGTCCGAGCAGTACTTC.

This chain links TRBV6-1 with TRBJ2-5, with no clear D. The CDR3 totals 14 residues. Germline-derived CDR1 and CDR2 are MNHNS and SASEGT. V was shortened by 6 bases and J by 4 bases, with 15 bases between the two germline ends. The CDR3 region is CASRKGPTPETQYF. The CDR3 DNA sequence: TGTGCCAGCAGGAAGGGCCCTACCCCAGAGACCCAGTACTTC.

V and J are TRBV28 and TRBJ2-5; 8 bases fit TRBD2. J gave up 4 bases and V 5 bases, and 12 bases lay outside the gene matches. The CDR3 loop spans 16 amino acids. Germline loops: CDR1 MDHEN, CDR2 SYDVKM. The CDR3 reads CASSPSSGGRGETQYF. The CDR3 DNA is TGTGCCAGCAGTCCCTCCTCGGGGGGGCGAGGAGAGACCCAGTACTTC.

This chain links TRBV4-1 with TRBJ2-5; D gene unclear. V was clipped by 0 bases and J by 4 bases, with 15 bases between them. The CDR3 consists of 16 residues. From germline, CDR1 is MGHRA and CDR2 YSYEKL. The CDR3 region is CASSQDGRVAGETQYF. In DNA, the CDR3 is TGCGCCAGCAGCCAAGATGGCCGGGTGGCCGGAGAGACCCAGTACTTC.

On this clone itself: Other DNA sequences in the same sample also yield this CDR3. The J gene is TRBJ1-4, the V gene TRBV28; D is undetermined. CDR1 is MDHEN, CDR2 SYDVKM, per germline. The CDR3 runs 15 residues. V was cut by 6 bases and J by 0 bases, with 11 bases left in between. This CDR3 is CASSLAGTTNEKLFF. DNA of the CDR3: TGTGCCAGCAGCTTAGCAGGAACAACTAATGAAAAACTGTTTTTT.

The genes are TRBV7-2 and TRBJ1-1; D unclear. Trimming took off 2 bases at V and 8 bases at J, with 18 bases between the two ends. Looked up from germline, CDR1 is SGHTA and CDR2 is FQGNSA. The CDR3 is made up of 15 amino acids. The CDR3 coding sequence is TGTGCCAGCAGCTTAATGTTGGTCGGGATGGGAGAAGCTTTCTTT. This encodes CASSLMLVGMGEAFF.

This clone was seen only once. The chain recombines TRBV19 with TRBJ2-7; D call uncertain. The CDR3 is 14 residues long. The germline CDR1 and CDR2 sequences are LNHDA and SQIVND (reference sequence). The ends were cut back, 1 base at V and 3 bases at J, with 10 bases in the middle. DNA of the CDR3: TGTGCCAGTAGTATAGGTGGCAACGACTACGAGCAGTACTTC. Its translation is CASSIGGNDYEQYF. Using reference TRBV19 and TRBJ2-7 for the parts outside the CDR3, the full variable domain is DGGITQSPKYLFRKEGQNVTLSCEQNLNHDAMYWYRQDPGQGLRLIYYSQIVNDFQKGDIAEGYSVSREKKESFPLTVTSAQKNPTAFYLCASSIGGNDYEQYFGPGTRLTVT.

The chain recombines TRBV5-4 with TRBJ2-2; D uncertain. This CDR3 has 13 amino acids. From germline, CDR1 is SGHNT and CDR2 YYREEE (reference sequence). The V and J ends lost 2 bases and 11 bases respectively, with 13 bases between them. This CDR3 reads CASSFWNQVELFF. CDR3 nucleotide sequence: TGTGCCAGCAGCTTTTGGAACCAGGTAGAGCTGTTTTTT.